Listed here are 31 T cell receptor beta chains from one sample, sequenced in a study of T cells after yellow fever vaccination. Via MiXCR, TCRdb re-called the 5' RACE reads, giving one row per CDR3 protein. This table has some 250,000 distinct CDR3 sequences, roughly 4% appearing once. This specimen consisted of PBMCs, obtained 15 days after the yellow fever booster vaccination. The receptors were sampled from a young man who received the YFV17D yellow fever vaccine.

This clonotype has a count of ten or more. The chain uses TRBV3-1 and TRBJ2-2, with no clear D. This CDR3 contains 14 residues. Germline V CDR1 and CDR2: LGHDT, YNNKEL (reference sequence). Deletions cut 3 bases from V and 1 base from J, with 6 bases between. CDR3 sequence: CASSQDQNTGELFF. The CDR3 coding sequence is TGTGCCAGCAGCCAGGACCAGAACACCGGGGAGCTGTTTTTT.

This clonotype has a count of ten or more. The rearrangement uses TRBV6-4 and TRBJ2-3; perhaps TRBD2 as D (6 bases). Trimming left V 6 bases short and J 0 bases short, with 10 bases between. The CDR3 length is 14 residues. The V gene's germline CDR1 is MRHNA and CDR2 SNTAGT. The CDR3 region is CASRAGTSTDTQYF. The CDR3 DNA sequence: TGTGCCAGCAGGGCCGGGACTAGCACAGATACGCAGTATTTT.

In its sample, this clonotype was seen many times. The chain uses TRBV20-1 and TRBJ2-7, with 7 nucleotides matching TRBD1. The CDR3 totals 15 residues. V was clipped by 1 base and J by 4 bases; unmatched bases: 10. Per germline, CDR1 DFQATT and CDR2 SNEGSKA (reference sequence). The CDR3 region has the DNA TGCAGTGCTAGAGGCTGGGACAGCCCTTTTTACGAGCAGTACTTC. Protein product: CSARGWDSPFYEQYF.

This clonotype was observed at least ten times. A read error may be the cause here, since a much bigger clone is one base away. The chain employs TRBV12-3 or TRBV12-4 and TRBJ1-1; 8 bases agree with TRBD1. V shed 6 bases, J shed 6 bases, and the junction held 3 bases outside the gene matches. CDR3 length equals 12 residues. This chain's CDR3 is CASSWDRSEAFF. CDR3 sequence (DNA): TGTGCCAGCAGCTGGGACAGGTCTGAAGCTTTCTTT.

This clonotype was recorded many times. V gene TRBV14 combines with J gene TRBJ2-2; tentatively, D is TRBD1 (5 bases). CDR3 length: 14 amino acids. V was trimmed by 1 base and J by 5 bases, leaving 8 bases between them. Germline V lookup: CDR1 SGHDN, CDR2 FVKESK. The CDR3 nucleotides are TGTGCCAGCAGCCAAGGGACATCAACCGGGGAGCTGTTTTTT. As protein: CASSQGTSTGELFF.

Many counts were recorded for this clonotype. The chain recombines TRBV6-2 or TRBV6-3 with TRBJ2-7; D could derive from TRBD1 or TRBD2 (5 bases each). Looked up from germline, CDR1 is MNHEY and CDR2 is SVGEGT. The CDR3 loop spans 16 amino acids. V was shortened by 6 bases and J by 4 bases, with 22 bases between the two germline ends. The DNA for the CDR3 is TGTGCCAGCAGCCGAAGGGGACCGCGAATTACTTACGAGCAGTACTTC. Translation gives CASSRRGPRITYEQYF.

The sample holds many counts of this clonotype. V usage is TRBV2 and J usage is TRBJ2-7; D is uncertain. The CDR3 consists of 14 residues. Germline CDR1 is SNHLY and CDR2 is FYNNEI. Trimming left V 7 bases short and J 1 base short, with 14 bases between. As DNA, the CDR3 is TGTGCCAGCATCCCCCCCACAGCTTCCTACGAGCAGTACGTC. Translation: CASIPPTASYEQYV.

A word on this clonotype: A read error may be the cause here, since a much bigger clone is one base away. The chain joins TRBV20-1 to TRBJ2-2, with D possibly TRBD2 on 6 matching bases. Trimming shortened V by 5 bases and J by 2 bases, and 12 bases separated the two germline ends. CDR3 length: 14 residues. CDR1 is DFQATT, CDR2 SNEGSKA, per germline (reference sequence). CDR3 in DNA: TGCAGTGCTCGCGTCGGGAGCAACACCGGGGAGCTGTTTTTT. Translation gives CSARVGSNTGELFF.

This clonotype showed up many times. The chain employs TRBV19 and TRBJ2-4; D not certain. This CDR3 comprises 15 residues. The germline CDR1 and CDR2 sequences are LNHDA and SQIVND (reference sequence). Trimming pared 6 bases from V and 7 bases from J, leaving 19 bases between. The CDR3 loop reads CASSNTHPTGNIQYF. The DNA for the CDR3 is TGTGCCAGTAGCAATACCCACCCAACCGGGAACATTCAGTACTTC.

This chain uses TRBV7-9 with TRBJ1-1; D not resolved. V dropped 4 bases and J dropped 7 bases, with 19 bases sitting between them. Germline lookup yields CDR1 SEHNR and CDR2 FQNEAQ (reference sequence). This CDR3 has 15 amino acids. In DNA form, the CDR3 reads TGTGCCAGCAGCTCCACCTGGGCGGCGGCCTATGAAGCTTTCTTT. Translation gives CASSSTWAAAYEAFF.

This clonotype has a count of ten or more. V is TRBV5-1 and J is TRBJ1-4; 9 nucleotides line up with TRBD1. Trimming cost V 5 bases and J 2 bases; bases outside gene matches: 7. CDR3 length: 16 amino acids. The germline V gene has CDR1 SGHRS and CDR2 YFSETQ. CDR3 nucleotide sequence: TGCGCCAGCAGGTCACAGGGGGCGCAGACTAATGAAAAACTGTTTTTT. This encodes CASRSQGAQTNEKLFF.

This clonotype has at least ten counts. V and J are TRBV21-1 and TRBJ1-2; the table calls TRBD1, which could not be checked here. TRBV21-1 is annotated as a pseudogene. The CDR3 has 15 residues. The CDR3 reads CASSKEEDRFRGYTF. The DNA for the CDR3 is TGTGCCAGCAGCAAAGAGGAGGACAGGTTCAGGGGCTACACCTTC.

This clonotype was recorded at least ten times. This sequence joins TRBV4-1 and TRBJ1-1, with a possible D match to TRBD1 (6 bases). The CDR3 runs 15 residues. The V and J ends lost 0 bases and 5 bases respectively, with 13 bases between them. The V gene's germline CDR1 is MGHRA and CDR2 YSYEKL. CDR3 sequence: CASSQEVGGATEAFF. The CDR3 DNA is TGCGCCAGCAGCCAAGAGGTGGGGGGCGCGACTGAAGCTTTCTTT.

This clonotype was found once. One base away lies a much larger clone, so this may be a sequencing read error. This chain joins TRBV2 and TRBJ1-4; TRBD1 agrees at 9 bases. CDR3 length: 15 residues. In germline, CDR1 is SNHLY, CDR2 FYNNEI. In DNA, the CDR3 is TGTGCCAGCAGTCCACAGGGGGCGCGGGGTGAAAAACTGATTTTT. Translating it yields CASSPQGARGEKLIF.

This clonotype came up many times. V gene TRBV5-1 combines with J gene TRBJ2-3; D is uncertain. V dropped 3 bases and J dropped 3 bases, with 8 bases sitting between them. CDR3 size: 13 residues. Per germline, CDR1 SGHRS and CDR2 YFSETQ. CDR3 bases: TGCGCCAGCAGCTATCGGCGGACAGATACGCAGTATTTT. Translation gives CASSYRRTDTQYF.

Many counts were recorded for this clonotype. The V call is TRBV7-9, the J call TRBJ1-4, with D maybe TRBD1 (6 bases). Trimming removed 5 bases from V and 5 bases from J, with 12 bases in between. The CDR3 has 14 amino acids. The V gene's germline CDR1 is SEHNR and CDR2 FQNEAQ (reference sequence). CDR3 sequence (DNA): TGTGCCAGCAGCCGGACAGAGGGAAATGAAAAACTGTTTTTT. Translating it yields CASSRTEGNEKLFF.

This clonotype was picked up many times. The chain recombines TRBV14 with TRBJ2-7; TRBD1 aligns across 8 bases. Germline CDR1 and CDR2: SGHDN and FVKESK. This CDR3 comprises 15 residues. Unmatched junction bases numbered 2, after V lost 1 base and J lost 0 bases. The CDR3, as DNA: TGTGCCAGCAGCCAAGGGACAGGGAGCTCCTACGAGCAGTACTTC. Protein: CASSQGTGSSYEQYF.

This clonotype has a count of ten or more. The chain joins TRBV6-5 to TRBJ2-7, with TRBD1 matching over 7 bases. The V and J ends lost 5 bases and 0 bases, in that order; junction bases with no gene match: 7. The V gene's germline CDR1 is MNHEY and CDR2 SVGAGI. There are 15 residues in the CDR3. The CDR3 DNA reads as TGTGCCAGCAGTCCCGACAGGGTTCTCTCCTACGAGCAGTACTTC. This sequence encodes CASSPDRVLSYEQYF.

The J gene is TRBJ2-3, the V gene TRBV28; the D is unclear. Trimming took 7 bases from V and 6 from J, leaving 17 bases between them. Germline CDR1 MDHEN, CDR2 SYDVKM. The CDR3 has 14 residues. DNA for the CDR3: TGTGCCAGCACTCTCCCCGGTGGTATCGATACGCAGTATTTT. Translated: CASTLPGGIDTQYF.

This clonotype was recorded at least ten times. The chain links TRBV21-1 to TRBJ2-7. TRBV21-1 is a listed pseudogene. This CDR3 is built from 18 residues. CDR3: CASSITIILSEENDEQYF. The CDR3 nucleotides read TGTGCCAGCAGCATCACTATTATATTAAGTGAGGAGAACGACGAGCAGTACTTC.

This clonotype showed up just a few times. The J gene is TRBJ2-1, the V gene TRBV5-4; D assignment may be TRBD1 or TRBD2 (5 bases each). CDR1 is SGHNT and CDR2 is YYREEE in the germline V gene (reference sequence). With 5 bases removed from V and 2 bases from J, the gap between germline ends came to 14 bases. This CDR3 spans 15 amino acids. As DNA, the CDR3 is TGTGCCAGCAGTTCTCGGGGCCAGACCTACAATGAGCAGTTCTTC. This codes for CASSSRGQTYNEQFF. Complete variable domain (other parts from reference TRBV5-4 and TRBJ2-1): ETGVTQSPTHLIKTRGQQVTLRCSSQSGHNTVSWYQQALGQGPQFIFQYYREEENGRGNFPPRFSGLQFPNYSSELNVNALELDDSALYLCASSSRGQTYNEQFFGPGTRLTVL.

The chain is built from TRBV3-1 and TRBJ1-2; D gene ambiguous. The germline gives CDR1 LGHDT, CDR2 YNNKEL (reference sequence). V was cut by 0 bases and J by 4 bases, with 3 bases left in between. The CDR3 contains 12 residues. The DNA of the CDR3 is TGTGCCAGCAGCCAAGACGGCTATGGCTACACCTTC. This encodes CASSQDGYGYTF.

This clonotype was seen ten or more times. The chain is built from TRBV4-2 and TRBJ2-3; D unresolved. Trimming pared 0 bases from V and 6 bases from J, leaving 13 bases between. Germline assignment: CDR1 LGHNA and CDR2 YNFKEQ. The CDR3 is 15 amino acids. The CDR3 is CASSQDVAQGDTQYF. In nucleotides, the CDR3 is TGTGCCAGCAGCCAAGATGTGGCCCAAGGGGATACGCAGTATTTT.

This clonotype showed up many times. The chain links TRBV19 to TRBJ2-6, with D unclear. CDR1 is LNHDA, CDR2 SQIVND, per germline (reference sequence). CDR3 size: 15 residues. V was trimmed by 2 bases and J by 0 bases, leaving 5 bases between them. CDR3 coding DNA: TGTGCCAGTAGTATACAGATCTCTGGGGCCAACGTCCTGACTTTC. This translates into CASSIQISGANVLTF.

In its sample, this clonotype was seen many times. CDR3 nucleotide sequence: TGCAGTGCGAATAACGGCGGCAGGGGGCGCTTAATGGCTGAAGCTTTCTTT. The encoded protein is CSANNGGRGRLMAEAFF. The V call is TRBV20-1, the J call TRBJ1-1, with TRBD1 identical over 8 bases. The CDR3 extends over 17 amino acids. Germline V CDR1 and CDR2: DFQATT, SNEGSKA (reference sequence). V lost 6 bases to trimming and J lost 6 bases; unmatched junction nucleotides: 21.

This clonotype was counted many times. The rearrangement joins TRBV12-3 or TRBV12-4 to TRBJ1-6; D might be TRBD1 (6 bases). CDR3 length: 17 amino acids. V was cut by 5 bases and J by 5 bases, with 19 bases left in between. CDR3 nucleotide sequence: TGTGCCAGCAGTAGCAGGGGTCCGATAGCCCATAATTCACCCCTCCACTTT. As protein: CASSSRGPIAHNSPLHF.

This clonotype has a count of ten or more. This chain uses TRBV4-1 with TRBJ1-4; D is possibly TRBD1 (6 bases). Trimming took 3 bases from V and 10 from J, leaving 21 bases between them. Germline V gene sequence: CDR1 MGHRA, CDR2 YSYEKL. CDR3 length: 16 residues. The CDR3 sequence: CASSQPPGQFPSKLFF. The CDR3, as DNA: TGCGCCAGCAGCCAGCCTCCGGGACAATTCCCTTCAAAACTGTTTTTT.

This clonotype was counted many times. The CDR3 DNA is TGTGCCAGCAGCGCTCTTCTAGGTCCCACTGAAGCTTTCTTT. Protein sequence: CASSALLGPTEAFF. This sequence joins TRBV7-8 and TRBJ1-1; D not resolved. Germline V CDR1 and CDR2: SGHVS, FQNEAQ. The V gene lost 5 bases and the J gene lost 4 bases, with 14 bases spanning the gap. CDR3 length: 14 amino acids.

In this sample, this clonotype turned up many times. This sequence joins TRBV18 and TRBJ1-2, with TRBD1 as a possible D gene (5 bases). Germline V gene data show CDR1 as KGHSH and CDR2 as LQKENI. Trimming pared 0 bases from V and 5 bases from J, leaving 7 bases between. This CDR3 contains 13 residues. CDR3 in DNA: TGTGCCAGCTCACCACCATCAGGGTATGGCTACACCTTC. It is translated as CASSPPSGYGYTF. The full variable domain, completed using reference TRBV18 and TRBJ1-2, is NAGVMQNPRHLVRRRGQEARLRCSPMKGHSHVYWYRQLPEEGLKFMVYLQKENIIDESGMPKERFSAEFPKEGPSILRIQQVVRGDSAAYFCASSPPSGYGYTFGSGTRLTVV.

This clonotype was recorded many times. V is TRBV12-3 or TRBV12-4 and J is TRBJ1-1, with 10 bases aligning to TRBD1. Losses at the gene ends were 7 bases for V and 7 bases for J; bases not matched to a gene: 9. The CDR3 has 14 residues. CDR3 coding DNA: TGTGCCAGCAACCTCGACAGGGGGCGAGGTGAAGCTTTCTTT. As protein: CASNLDRGRGEAFF.

A note on this clonotype: This clone may be a read error of a much larger clone one base away. This chain links TRBV7-2 with TRBJ1-6, with D possibly TRBD1 on 6 matching bases. Germline values: CDR1 SGHTA, CDR2 FQGNSA. There are 15 residues in the CDR3. The CDR3 spells CACSRRDINNSPLHF. In nucleotides, the CDR3 is TGTGCCTGCAGCCGCCGGGACATTAATAATTCACCCCTCCACTTT.